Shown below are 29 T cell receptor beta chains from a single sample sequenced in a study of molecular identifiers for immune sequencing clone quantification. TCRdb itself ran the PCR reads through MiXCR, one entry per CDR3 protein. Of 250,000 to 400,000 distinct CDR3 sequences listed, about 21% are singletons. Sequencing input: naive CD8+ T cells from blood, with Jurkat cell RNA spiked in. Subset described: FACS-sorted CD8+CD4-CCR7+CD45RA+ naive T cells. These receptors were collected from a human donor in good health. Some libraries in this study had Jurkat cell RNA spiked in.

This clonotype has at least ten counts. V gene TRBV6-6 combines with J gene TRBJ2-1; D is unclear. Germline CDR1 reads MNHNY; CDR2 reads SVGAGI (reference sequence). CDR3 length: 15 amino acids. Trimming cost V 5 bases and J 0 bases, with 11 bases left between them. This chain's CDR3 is CASSHALSSYNEQFF. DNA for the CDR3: TGTGCCAGCAGTCACGCACTTAGCTCCTACAATGAGCAGTTCTTC.

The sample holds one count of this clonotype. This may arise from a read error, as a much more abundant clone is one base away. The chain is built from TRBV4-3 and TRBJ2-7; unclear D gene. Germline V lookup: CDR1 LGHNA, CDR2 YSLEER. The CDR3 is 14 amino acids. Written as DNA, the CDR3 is TGCGCCAGCAGCCTCTACAGAGGAATGGACGAGCAGTGCTTC. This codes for CASSLYRGMDEQCF.

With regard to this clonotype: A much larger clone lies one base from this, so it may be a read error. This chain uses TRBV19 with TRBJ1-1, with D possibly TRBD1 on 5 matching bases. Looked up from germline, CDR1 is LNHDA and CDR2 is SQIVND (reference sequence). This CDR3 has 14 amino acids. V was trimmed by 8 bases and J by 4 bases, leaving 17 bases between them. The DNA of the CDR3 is TGTGCCAGTTCGACGTTGGTGGGGGTCACTGAAGCTTTCTTT. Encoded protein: CASSTLVGVTEAFF.

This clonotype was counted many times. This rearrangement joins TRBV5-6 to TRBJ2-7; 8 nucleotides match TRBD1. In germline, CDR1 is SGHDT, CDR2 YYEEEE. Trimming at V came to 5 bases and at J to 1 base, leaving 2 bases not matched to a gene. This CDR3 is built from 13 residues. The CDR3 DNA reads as TGTGCCAGCAGACACAGGGGGTCCTACGAGCAGTACTTC. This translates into CASRHRGSYEQYF. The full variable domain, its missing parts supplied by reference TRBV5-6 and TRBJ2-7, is DAGVTQSPTHLIKTRGQQVTLRCSPKSGHDTVSWYQQALGQGPQFIFQYYEEEERQRGNFPDRFSGHQFPNYSSELNVNALLLGDSALYLCASRHRGSYEQYFGPGTRLTVT.

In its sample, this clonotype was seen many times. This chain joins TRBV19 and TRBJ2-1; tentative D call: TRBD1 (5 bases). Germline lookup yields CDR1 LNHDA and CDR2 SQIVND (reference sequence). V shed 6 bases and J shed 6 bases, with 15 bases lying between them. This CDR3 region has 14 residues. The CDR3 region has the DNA TGTGCCAGTAGCTATGGGGCCCTTCCCAATGAGCAGTTCTTC. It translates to CASSYGALPNEQFF.

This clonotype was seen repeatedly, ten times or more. CDR3: CSVEKRGQRDGSNQPQHF. Here the CDR3 DNA reads TGCAGCGTTGAAAAGAGGGGACAGCGTGACGGGAGCAATCAGCCCCAGCATTTT. The chain combines TRBV29-1 with TRBJ1-5; 7 bases match TRBD1. CDR3 size: 18 residues. Losses at the gene ends were 2 bases for V and 1 base for J; bases not matched to a gene: 14. CDR1 and CDR2 (germline): SQVTM, ANQGSEA. Variable domain in full (rest from reference TRBV29-1 and TRBJ1-5): SAVISQKPSRDICQRGTSLTIQCQVDSQVTMMFWYRQQPGQSLTLIATANQGSEATYESGFVIDKFPISRPNLTFSTLTVSNMSPEDSSIYLCSVEKRGQRDGSNQPQHFGDGTRLSIL.

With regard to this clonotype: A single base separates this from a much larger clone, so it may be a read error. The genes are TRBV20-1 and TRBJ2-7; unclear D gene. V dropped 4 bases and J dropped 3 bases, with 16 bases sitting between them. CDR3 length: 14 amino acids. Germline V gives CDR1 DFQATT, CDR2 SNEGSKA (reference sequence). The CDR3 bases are TGCAGTGCTAAGGAACAGAGGACCTTCTACGAGCAGTACTTC. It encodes CSAKEQRTFYEQYF.

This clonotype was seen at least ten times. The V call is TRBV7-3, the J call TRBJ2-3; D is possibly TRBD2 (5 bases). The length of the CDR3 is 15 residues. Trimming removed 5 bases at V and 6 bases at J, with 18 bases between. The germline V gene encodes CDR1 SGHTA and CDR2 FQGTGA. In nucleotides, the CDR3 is TGTGCCAGCAGCCTCGGTGAGGAGGAGGAGGATACGCAGTATTTT. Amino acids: CASSLGEEEEDTQYF.

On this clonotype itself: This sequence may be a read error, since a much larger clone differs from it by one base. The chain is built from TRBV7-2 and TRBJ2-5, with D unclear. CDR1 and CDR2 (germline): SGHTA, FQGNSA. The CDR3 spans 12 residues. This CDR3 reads CAGSLVTWVQYF. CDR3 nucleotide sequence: TGTGCCGGCAGCTTAGTAACCTGGGTCCAGTACTTC.

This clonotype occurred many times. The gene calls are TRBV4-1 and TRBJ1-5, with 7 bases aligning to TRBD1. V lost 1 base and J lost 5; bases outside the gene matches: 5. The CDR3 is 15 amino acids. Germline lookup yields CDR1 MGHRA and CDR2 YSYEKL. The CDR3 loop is CASSQAGGGHQPQHF. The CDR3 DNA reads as TGCGCCAGCAGCCAAGCAGGGGGAGGTCATCAGCCCCAGCATTTT.

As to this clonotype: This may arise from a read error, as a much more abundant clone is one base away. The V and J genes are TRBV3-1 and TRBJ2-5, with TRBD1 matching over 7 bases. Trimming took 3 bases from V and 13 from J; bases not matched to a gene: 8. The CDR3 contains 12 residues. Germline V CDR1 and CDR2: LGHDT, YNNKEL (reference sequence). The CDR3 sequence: CASSHSGQQRYF. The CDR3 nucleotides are TGTGCCAGCAGCCATTCGGGACAGCAAAGGTACTTC.

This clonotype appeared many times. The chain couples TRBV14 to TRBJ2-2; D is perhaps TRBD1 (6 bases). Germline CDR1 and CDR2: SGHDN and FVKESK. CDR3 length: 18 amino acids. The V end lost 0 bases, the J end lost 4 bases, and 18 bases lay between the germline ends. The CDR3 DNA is TGTGCCAGCAGCCAAGACAGGGGCCTCCGATCCTTCACCGGGGAGCTGTTTTTT. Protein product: CASSQDRGLRSFTGELFF.

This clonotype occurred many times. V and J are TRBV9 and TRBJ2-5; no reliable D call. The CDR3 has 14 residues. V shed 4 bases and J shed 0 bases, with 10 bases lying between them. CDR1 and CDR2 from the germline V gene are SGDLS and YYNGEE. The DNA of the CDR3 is TGTGCCAGCAGCCCTTGGATACACCAAGAGACCCAGTACTTC. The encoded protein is CASSPWIHQETQYF.

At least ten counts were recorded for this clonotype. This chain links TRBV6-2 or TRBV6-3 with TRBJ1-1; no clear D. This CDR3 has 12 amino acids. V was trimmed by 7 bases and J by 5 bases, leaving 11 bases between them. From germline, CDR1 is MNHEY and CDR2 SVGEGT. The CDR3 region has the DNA TGTGCCAGCACACAAGGTTGGACTGAAGCTTTCTTT. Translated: CASTQGWTEAFF.

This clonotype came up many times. CDR3 bases: TGTGCCAGCAGTTCCCTCGCGGGACAGGCGACTCTGAAGGCTTTCTTT. Translating it yields CASSSLAGQATLKAFF. The chain links TRBV27 to TRBJ1-1, with 8 bases that match TRBD1. Losses at the gene ends were 4 bases for V and 11 bases for J; bases not matched to a gene: 18. The CDR3 totals 16 residues. CDR1 is MNHEY, CDR2 SMNVEV, per germline (reference sequence).

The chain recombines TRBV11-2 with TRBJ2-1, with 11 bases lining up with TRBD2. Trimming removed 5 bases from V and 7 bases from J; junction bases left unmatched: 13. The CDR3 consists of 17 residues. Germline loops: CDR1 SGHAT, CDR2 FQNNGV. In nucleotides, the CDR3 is TGTGCCAGCAGCGTCCCGGGGCTAGCGGGAGGTTTTAATGAGCAGTTCTTC. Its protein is CASSVPGLAGGFNEQFF.

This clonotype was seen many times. The CDR3 is CASRNSYEQYF. In nucleotides, the CDR3 is TGTGCCAGCAGGAACAGCTACGAGCAGTACTTC. The chain uses TRBV6-2 or TRBV6-3 and TRBJ2-7; the D is unclear. Germline V gene sequence: CDR1 MNHEY, CDR2 SVGEGT. The CDR3 contains 11 residues. V was clipped by 6 bases and J by 3 bases, with 6 bases between them.

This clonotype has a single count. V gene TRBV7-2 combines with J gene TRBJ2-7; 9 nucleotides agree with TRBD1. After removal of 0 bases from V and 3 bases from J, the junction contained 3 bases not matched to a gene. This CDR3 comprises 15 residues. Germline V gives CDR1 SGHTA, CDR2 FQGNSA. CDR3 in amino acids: CASSLAGQGHYEQYF. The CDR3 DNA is TGTGCCAGCAGCTTAGCCGGACAGGGGCACTACGAGCAGTACTTC.

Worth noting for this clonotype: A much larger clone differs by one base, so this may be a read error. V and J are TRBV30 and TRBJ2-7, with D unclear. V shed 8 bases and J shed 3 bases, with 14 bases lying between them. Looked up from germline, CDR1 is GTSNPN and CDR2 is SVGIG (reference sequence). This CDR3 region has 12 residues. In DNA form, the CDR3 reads TGTGCCCGGACCCCAGACAACTACGAGCAGTACTTC. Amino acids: CARTPDNYEQYF.

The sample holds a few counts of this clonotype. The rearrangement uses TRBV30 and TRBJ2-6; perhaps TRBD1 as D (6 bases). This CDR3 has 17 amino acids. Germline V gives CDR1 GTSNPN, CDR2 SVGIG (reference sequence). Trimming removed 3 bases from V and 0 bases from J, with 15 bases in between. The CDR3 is CAWRGQTLSSGANVLTF. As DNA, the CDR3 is TGTGCCTGGAGGGGACAAACATTAAGCTCTGGGGCCAACGTCCTGACTTTC. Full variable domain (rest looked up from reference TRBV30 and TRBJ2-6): SQTIHQWPATLVQPVGSPLSLECTVEGTSNPNLYWYRQAAGRGLQLLFYSVGIGQISSEVPQNLSASRPQDRQFILSSKKLLLSDSGFYLCAWRGQTLSSGANVLTFGAGSRLTVL.

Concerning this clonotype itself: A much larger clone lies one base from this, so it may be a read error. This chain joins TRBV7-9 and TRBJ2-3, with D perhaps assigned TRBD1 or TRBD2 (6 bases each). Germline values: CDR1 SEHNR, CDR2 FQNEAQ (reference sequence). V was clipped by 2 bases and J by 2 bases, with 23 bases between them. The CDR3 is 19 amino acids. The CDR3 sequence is CASSLPTRGARELTDTQYF. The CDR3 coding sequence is TGTGCCAGCAGCTTACCAACAAGGGGGGCGAGGGAGCTCACAGATACGCAGTATTTT.

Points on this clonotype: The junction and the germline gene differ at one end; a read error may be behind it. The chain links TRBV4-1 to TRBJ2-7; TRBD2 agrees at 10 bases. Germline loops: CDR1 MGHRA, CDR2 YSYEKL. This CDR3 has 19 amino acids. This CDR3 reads CAGSQDETSGFNYGVEQYF. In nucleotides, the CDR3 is TGCGCCGGCAGCCAAGACGAGACTAGCGGGTTTAACTACGGGGTTGAGCAGTACTTC.

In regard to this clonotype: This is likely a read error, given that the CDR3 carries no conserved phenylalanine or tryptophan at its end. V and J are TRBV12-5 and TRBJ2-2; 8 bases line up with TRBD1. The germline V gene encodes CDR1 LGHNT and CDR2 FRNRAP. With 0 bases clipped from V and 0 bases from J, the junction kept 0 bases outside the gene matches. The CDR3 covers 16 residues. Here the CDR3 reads CASGLVQGANTGELFS. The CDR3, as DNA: TGTGCTAGTGGTTTGGTACAGGGGGCGAACACCGGGGAGCTGTTTTCT.

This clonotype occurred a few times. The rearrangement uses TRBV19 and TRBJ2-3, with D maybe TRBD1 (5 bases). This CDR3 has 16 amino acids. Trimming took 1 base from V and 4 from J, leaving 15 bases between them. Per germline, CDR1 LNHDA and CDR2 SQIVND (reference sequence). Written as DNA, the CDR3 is TGTGCCAGTAGTATAGGTTACCCTCTGACAGCAGATACGCAGTATTTT. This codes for CASSIGYPLTADTQYF.

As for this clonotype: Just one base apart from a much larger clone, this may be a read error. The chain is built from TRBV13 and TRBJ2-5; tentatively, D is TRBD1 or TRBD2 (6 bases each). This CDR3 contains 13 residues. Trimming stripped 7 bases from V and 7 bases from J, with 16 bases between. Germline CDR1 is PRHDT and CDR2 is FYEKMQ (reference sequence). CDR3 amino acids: CASKVGGTGTQYF. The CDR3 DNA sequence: TGTGCCAGCAAAGTCGGGGGCACAGGGACCCAGTACTTC.

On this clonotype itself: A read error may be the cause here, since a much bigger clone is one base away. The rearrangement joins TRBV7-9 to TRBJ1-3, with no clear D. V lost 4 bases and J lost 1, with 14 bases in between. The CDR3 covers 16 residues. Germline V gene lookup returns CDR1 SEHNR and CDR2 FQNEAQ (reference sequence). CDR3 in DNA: TGTGCCAGCAGCTCAGACTGGGGTCGATCTGGAAACACCATATATTTT. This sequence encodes CASSSDWGRSGNTIYF.

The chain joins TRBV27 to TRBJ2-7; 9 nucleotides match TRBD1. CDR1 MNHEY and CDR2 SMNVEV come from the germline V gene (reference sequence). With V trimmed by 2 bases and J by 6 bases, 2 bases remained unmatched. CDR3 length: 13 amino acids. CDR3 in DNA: TGTGCCAGCAGTTTACAGACAGGGGGCGAGCAGTACTTC. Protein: CASSLQTGGEQYF.

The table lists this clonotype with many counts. The CDR3 sequence: CSARDRTGPPDTQYF. The CDR3 coding sequence is TGCAGTGCTAGAGATCGGACAGGTCCCCCAGATACGCAGTATTTT. The chain has TRBV20-1 and TRBJ2-3, with 7 bases fitting TRBD1. Germline lookup yields CDR1 DFQATT and CDR2 SNEGSKA (reference sequence). The CDR3 contains 15 residues. Losses at the gene ends were 0 bases for V and 4 bases for J; bases not matched to a gene: 7.

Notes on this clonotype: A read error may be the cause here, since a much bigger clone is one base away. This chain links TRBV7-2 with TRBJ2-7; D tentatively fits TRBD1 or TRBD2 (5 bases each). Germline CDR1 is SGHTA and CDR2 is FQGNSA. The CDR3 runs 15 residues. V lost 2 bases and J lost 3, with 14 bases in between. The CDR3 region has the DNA TGTGCCAGCAGCTTACCGGGACCGGGGTACTACGAGCAGTACTTC. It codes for CASSLPGPGYYEQYF.